Presented here are 21 T cell receptor beta chains from one specimen sequenced in a study of CD8 T cells in ankylosing spondylitis. TCRdb used MiXCR to reprocess the 5' RACE reads, holding one entry per CDR3 protein. Among about 240,000 distinct CDR3 sequences listed, about 10% were seen once. Sequences were obtained from blood, either unsorted or a sorted T cell fraction (not recorded which). The receptors were gathered from a male donor with ankylosing spondylitis or in good health (not recorded which).

This clonotype occurred a few times. The rearrangement links TRBV3-1 to TRBJ2-7, with 8 nucleotides matching TRBD1. The V segment lost 0 bases and the J segment 3 bases; nucleotides outside the gene matches: 1. CDR3 length equals 14 residues. Germline V gene lookup returns CDR1 LGHDT and CDR2 YNNKEL (reference sequence). CDR3 in DNA: TGTGCCAGCAGCCAAGATACAGGGGGCTACGAGCAGTACTTC. Residues: CASSQDTGGYEQYF.

At least ten counts were recorded for this clonotype. The rearrangement joins TRBV25-1 to TRBJ2-3, with D unresolved. Germline V gene data show CDR1 as MGHDK and CDR2 as SYGVNS. The CDR3 runs 13 residues. V lost 2 bases and J lost 2, with 5 bases in between. CDR3 nucleotides: TGTGCCAGCAGTGAACCTCACACAGATACGCAGTATTTT. This translates into CASSEPHTDTQYF.

This clonotype was detected many times. The V call is TRBV29-1, the J call TRBJ2-5, with D uncertain. CDR1 and CDR2 (germline): SQVTM, ANQGSEA. The CDR3 has 12 residues. V shed 3 bases and J shed 4 bases, with 9 bases lying between them. CDR3 protein: CSVDRMGETQYF. DNA of the CDR3: TGCAGCGTTGACAGGATGGGAGAGACCCAGTACTTC.

There are many counts of this clonotype. The chain employs TRBV29-1 and TRBJ2-1; D is perhaps TRBD2 (5 bases). The CDR3 runs to 16 residues. V dropped 0 bases and J dropped 3 bases, with 15 bases sitting between them. Germline V gene sequence: CDR1 SQVTM, CDR2 ANQGSEA. CDR3: CSVEEALEGSYNEQFF. The CDR3 nucleotides are TGCAGCGTTGAAGAGGCCCTAGAGGGAAGCTACAATGAGCAGTTCTTC.

This clonotype came up many times. The chain combines TRBV5-1 with TRBJ2-1; 12 bases fit TRBD2. Germline V gives CDR1 SGHRS, CDR2 YFSETQ. The CDR3 has 14 residues. V lost 7 bases to trimming and J lost 5 bases; unmatched junction nucleotides: 4. Here the CDR3 reads CASGRTSGNNEQFF. The CDR3 DNA reads TGCGCCAGCGGTAGGACTAGCGGGAACAATGAGCAGTTCTTC.

This clonotype was observed a handful of times. The J gene is TRBJ2-5, the V gene TRBV7-9; D is unresolved. Germline CDR1 is SEHNR and CDR2 is FQNEAQ (reference sequence). This CDR3 region has 15 residues. V lost 0 bases and J lost 7, with 15 bases in between. The CDR3 DNA reads TGTGCCAGCAGCTTAGCGTGGCAGACTTTCGGGACCCAGTACTTC. This gives the protein CASSLAWQTFGTQYF.

This clonotype came up many times. This chain uses TRBV11-2 with TRBJ2-2; 9 bases agree with TRBD2. CDR3 length equals 16 residues. The J segment lost 5 bases and the V segment lost 5 bases, leaving 9 bases of the junction unmatched. Germline loops: CDR1 SGHAT, CDR2 FQNNGV. CDR3 in amino acids: CASSVSGSARTGELFF. CDR3 nucleotides: TGTGCCAGCAGCGTTAGCGGGAGCGCGAGAACCGGGGAGCTGTTTTTT.

The table lists this clonotype with many counts. The rearrangement links TRBV4-2 to TRBJ2-1; 9 nucleotides match TRBD2. The CDR3 runs to 16 residues. In germline, CDR1 is LGHNA, CDR2 YNFKEQ. Losses at the gene ends were 1 base for V and 6 bases for J; bases not matched to a gene: 7. Here the CDR3 DNA reads TGTGCCAGCAGCCAAGGAAAGAGCGGGGGGCTCAATGAGCAGTTCTTC. The encoded protein is CASSQGKSGGLNEQFF.

This clonotype was detected many times. The chain joins TRBV12-3 or TRBV12-4 to TRBJ2-7; D not resolved. The CDR3 is made up of 12 amino acids. Trimming stripped 4 bases from V and 2 bases from J, with 6 bases between. This CDR3 is CASSSGPYEQYF. CDR3 in DNA: TGTGCCAGCAGTTCTGGTCCCTACGAGCAGTACTTC.

This clonotype appeared a few times. The chain has TRBV7-6 and TRBJ2-6; a weak D match, TRBD2 (6 bases). The CDR3 length is 19 residues. Germline CDR1 and CDR2: SGHVS and FNYEAQ. Trimming cost V 2 bases and J 0 bases, with 17 bases left between them. CDR3 amino acids: CASSLNRAGMASGANVLTF. In DNA form, the CDR3 reads TGTGCCAGCAGCTTAAATCGGGCGGGGATGGCCTCTGGGGCCAACGTCCTGACTTTC.

In its sample, this clonotype was seen many times. This chain joins TRBV24-1 and TRBJ2-3; 7 bases are a match to TRBD2. This CDR3 is built from 16 residues. Germline V lookup: CDR1 KGHDR, CDR2 SFDVKD. V shed 0 bases, J shed 2 bases, and the junction held 4 bases outside the gene matches. CDR3 sequence (DNA): TGTGCCACCAGTGATTTGCGTAGCGGGCACACAGATACGCAGTATTTT. Its protein is CATSDLRSGHTDTQYF.

The rearrangement links TRBV2 to TRBJ2-7; unclear D gene. CDR1 SNHLY and CDR2 FYNNEI come from the germline V gene. This CDR3 is 14 amino acids long. Between the trimmed V and J ends, which lost 5 bases and 2 bases, there was a span of 13 bases. The CDR3 sequence is CASSPLSLTYEQYF. The DNA for the CDR3 is TGTGCCAGCAGTCCGCTCAGCCTGACCTACGAGCAGTACTTC.

This clonotype was seen only a few times. J is TRBJ2-3 and V is TRBV10-3, with TRBD2 matching over 8 bases. The CDR3 loop spans 16 amino acids. Germline assignment: CDR1 ENHRY and CDR2 SYGVKD. V lost 3 bases to trimming and J lost 3 bases; unmatched junction nucleotides: 8. The CDR3 sequence is CAISEPPGLGTDTQYF. In DNA form, the CDR3 reads TGTGCCATCAGTGAACCACCGGGACTAGGAACAGATACGCAGTATTTT.

This clonotype has ten or more counts. This chain joins TRBV28 and TRBJ1-4; D unclear. V lost 0 bases, J lost 4 bases, and 12 bases lay in between. Germline assignment: CDR1 MDHEN and CDR2 SYDVKM. The CDR3 runs to 16 residues. CDR3 residues: CASSLWTAGDNEKLFF. The CDR3 coding sequence is TGTGCCAGCAGTTTATGGACGGCGGGAGATAATGAAAAACTGTTTTTT.

The rearrangement joins TRBV6-6 to TRBJ1-5; D is ambiguous. The V gene's germline CDR1 is MNHNY and CDR2 SVGAGI (reference sequence). This CDR3 contains 12 residues. The V end lost 6 bases, the J end lost 3 bases, and 6 bases lay between the germline ends. CDR3 DNA: TGTGCCAGCAGGGACCCCAATCAGCCCCAGCATTTT. Translation gives CASRDPNQPQHF.

This clonotype came up many times. The CDR3 DNA reads as TGCGCCAGCAGCTTGGGATCCCGGACAGGCTCTTATGAAGCTTTCTTT. The encoded protein is CASSLGSRTGSYEAFF. The V gene is TRBV5-1, the J gene TRBJ1-1; 7 bases fit TRBD1. In germline, CDR1 is SGHRS, CDR2 YFSETQ. CDR3 size: 16 residues. The V gene end was trimmed by 0 bases and the J gene end by 7 bases; junction bases not matched to a gene: 12. Looking up the rest from reference TRBV5-1 and TRBJ1-1 gives the full variable domain: KAGVTQTPRYLIKTRGQQVTLSCSPISGHRSVSWYQQTPGQGLQFLFEYFSETQRNKGNFPGRFSGRQFSNSRSEMNVSTLELGDSALYLCASSLGSRTGSYEAFFGQGTRLTVV.

This clonotype was recorded many times. This chain joins TRBV12-3 or TRBV12-4 and TRBJ2-1; D is undetermined. CDR3 length: 13 amino acids. V was trimmed by 1 base and J by 10 bases, leaving 11 bases between them. The CDR3 spells CASSLVSEGEQFF. The CDR3 nucleotides read TGTGCCAGCAGTTTAGTCTCCGAAGGGGAGCAGTTCTTC.

This clonotype occurred many times. This chain uses TRBV5-1 with TRBJ2-7; D might be TRBD1 or TRBD2, each matching 5 bases. The CDR3 is 13 amino acids. Between the trimmed V and J ends, which lost 7 bases and 2 bases, there was a span of 13 bases. The germline V gene has CDR1 SGHRS and CDR2 YFSETQ. DNA of the CDR3: TGCGCCAGCCGGGACGTCAACCCCTACGAGCAGTACTTC. It codes for CASRDVNPYEQYF.

This clonotype was seen many times. The chain joins TRBV7-2 to TRBJ1-1; D is undetermined. The CDR3 is 14 residues long. With 3 bases removed from V and 0 bases from J, the gap between germline ends came to 8 bases. In germline, CDR1 is SGHTA, CDR2 FQGNSA. The CDR3 reads CASSFRRMNTEAFF. The CDR3 DNA is TGTGCCAGCAGCTTTCGCAGGATGAACACTGAAGCTTTCTTT. Looking up the rest from reference TRBV7-2 and TRBJ1-1 gives the full variable domain: GAGVSQSPSNKVTEKGKDVELRCDPISGHTALYWYRQSLGQGLEFLIYFQGNSAPDKSGLPSDRFSAERTGGSVSTLTIQRTQQEDSAVYLCASSFRRMNTEAFFGQGTRLTVV.

This clonotype showed up just a few times. CDR3 protein: CASSPWGGNGYTF. Written as DNA, the CDR3 is TGTGCCAGCAGCCCTTGGGGGGGGAATGGCTACACCTTC. The chain has TRBV28 and TRBJ1-2; a possible D gene is TRBD1 (5 bases). Germline V CDR1 and CDR2: MDHEN, SYDVKM. This CDR3 has 13 residues. Between the trimmed V and J ends, which lost 6 bases and 6 bases, there was a span of 14 bases.

The chain has TRBV2 and TRBJ2-7; D could derive from TRBD1 or TRBD2 (5 bases each). The CDR3 length is 13 residues. Looked up from germline, CDR1 is SNHLY and CDR2 is FYNNEI. The V end was cut by 5 bases, the J end by 2 bases, with 10 bases between. This CDR3 reads CASSRGRTYEQYF. DNA for the CDR3: TGTGCCAGCAGTCGGGGACGGACCTACGAGCAGTACTTC.